Presented here are 26 T cell receptor beta chains from one specimen sequenced in a study of cytomegalovirus exposure and HLA in healthy donors. Use of 60 Vbeta and 13 Jbeta primers characterized the PCR. Only in-frame clones appear in the TCRdb table, and some are missing; sequencing was by immunoSEQ multiplex PCR. The sample carries approximately 150,000 clones, about 80% recorded once. Sequenced sample: PBMCs. The receptor set was obtained from a woman aged 40 to 50 in good health and CMV-seronegative.

V is TRBV27 and J is TRBJ1-5; no reliable D call. Trimming removed 2 bases at V and 0 bases at J, with 5 bases between. The germline gives CDR1 MNHEY, CDR2 SMNVEV (reference sequence). This CDR3 has 14 amino acids. The CDR3 spells CASSLGPSNQPQHF. CDR3 nucleotides: TGTGCCAGCAGTTTAGGGCCTAGCAATCAGCCCCAGCATTTT.

V gene TRBV4-1 combines with J gene TRBJ2-3, with 13 bases identical to TRBD2. The CDR3 covers 16 residues. V lost 6 bases and J lost 6; bases outside the gene matches: 9. The germline CDR1 and CDR2 sequences are MGHRA and YSYEKL. The CDR3 DNA follows: TGCGCCAGCAGTCCATGGACTAGCGGGAGTAGGGATACGCAGTATTTT. Residues: CASSPWTSGSRDTQYF.

This clone came up once. The rearrangement uses TRBV19 and TRBJ1-4; 7 bases fit TRBD1. The germline CDR1 and CDR2 sequences are LNHDA and SQIVND (reference sequence). Trimming took 9 bases from V and 8 from J; bases not matched to a gene: 9. The CDR3 is made up of 13 amino acids. CDR3 DNA: TGTGCCAGCGAGAGACAACAGGGGGAAAAACTGTTTTTT. Residues: CASERQQGEKLFF.

CDR3 coding DNA: TGTGCCAGCAGCTCCGGGACAGGGGCAGGGGAGCTGTTTTTT. Amino acids: CASSSGTGAGELFF. This chain links TRBV5-4 with TRBJ2-2; TRBD1 matches at 10 bases. This CDR3 contains 14 residues. CDR1 and CDR2 (germline): SGHNT, YYREEE (reference sequence). Trimming removed 3 bases from V and 8 bases from J; junction bases left unmatched: 4.

This chain uses TRBV7-2 with TRBJ2-3, with a weak D call TRBD2 (8 bases). This CDR3 spans 13 amino acids. Deletions cut 5 bases from V and 6 bases from J, with 12 bases between. The V gene's germline CDR1 is SGHTA and CDR2 FQGNSA. CDR3 region: CASSREGADTQYF. The CDR3 region has the DNA TGTGCCAGCAGCCGGGAGGGGGCGGATACGCAGTATTTT.

This sequence joins TRBV6-1 and TRBJ1-4; a possible D gene is TRBD1 (6 bases). The CDR3 contains 12 residues. The V end lost 5 bases, the J end lost 6 bases, and 7 bases lay between the germline ends. The V gene's germline CDR1 is MNHNS and CDR2 SASEGT. The CDR3, as DNA: TGTGCCAGCAGTCAGGGGTATGAAAAACTGTTTTTT. Protein: CASSQGYEKLFF.

This rearrangement joins TRBV27 to TRBJ1-1, with D perhaps TRBD1 (6 bases). The CDR3 is 15 amino acids. V was trimmed by 7 bases and J by 4 bases, leaving 19 bases between them. CDR1 is MNHEY, CDR2 SMNVEV, per germline (reference sequence). Written as DNA, the CDR3 is TGTGCCAGCATGAGGCTGGGGGCATGGGGCACTGAAGCTTTCTTT. Translating it yields CASMRLGAWGTEAFF.

The CDR3 bases are TGTGCCAGCAGCGTCGCGTGGGCGCGAAGCACAGATACGCAGTATTTT. It codes for CASSVAWARSTDTQYF. V usage is TRBV9 and J usage is TRBJ2-3; D is unclear. The germline V gene has CDR1 SGDLS and CDR2 YYNGEE. The CDR3 contains 16 residues. The germline V and J ends were trimmed by 2 bases and 0 bases, with 13 bases remaining between them.

This clone was counted a single time. The chain recombines TRBV28 with TRBJ2-2; D is unclear. The CDR3 runs 14 residues. Trimming removed 6 bases at V and 1 base at J, with 9 bases between. Germline-derived CDR1 and CDR2 are MDHEN and SYDVKM. CDR3 DNA: TGTGCCAGCAGCCCCCGACAGAACACCGGGGAGCTGTTTTTT. Encoded protein: CASSPRQNTGELFF.

The chain has TRBV6-1 and TRBJ2-7; 8 nucleotides line up with TRBD2. With 8 bases clipped from V and 4 bases from J, the junction kept 7 bases outside the gene matches. The CDR3 runs 13 residues. From germline, CDR1 is MNHNS and CDR2 SASEGT. The CDR3 nucleotides are TGTGCCAGCCGGGAGGGGGAGGGGTACGAGCAGTACTTC. Translated, it gives CASREGEGYEQYF.

The chain carries TRBV28 and TRBJ2-7; D uncertain. Germline CDR1 and CDR2: MDHEN and SYDVKM. The V and J ends lost 1 base and 5 bases respectively, with 9 bases between them. The CDR3 runs 13 residues. CDR3 in amino acids: CASSLSQLHEQYF. CDR3 DNA: TGTGCCAGCAGTTTATCACAGCTCCACGAGCAGTACTTC.

The chain couples TRBV19 to TRBJ2-2, with 7 bases fitting TRBD2. This CDR3 has 14 amino acids. Germline V CDR1 and CDR2: LNHDA, SQIVND (reference sequence). With V trimmed by 6 bases and J by 6 bases, 7 bases remained unmatched. In DNA form, the CDR3 reads TGTGCCAGTAGAGAGCGGGAAGGAGCCGGGGAGCTGTTTTTT. Amino acids: CASREREGAGELFF. The complete variable domain, with remaining parts taken from reference TRBV19 and TRBJ2-2, reads DGGITQSPKYLFRKEGQNVTLSCEQNLNHDAMYWYRQDPGQGLRLIYYSQIVNDFQKGDIAEGYSVSREKKESFPLTVTSAQKNPTAFYLCASREREGAGELFFGEGSRLTVL.

This chain connects TRBV18 to TRBJ2-7, with D unclear. CDR3 length equals 11 residues. CDR1 KGHSH and CDR2 LQKENI come from the germline V gene. The V gene lost 3 bases and the J gene lost 7 bases, with 7 bases spanning the gap. In nucleotides, the CDR3 is TGTGCCAGCTCACCGGGCCGGGAGCAGTACTTC. Its translation is CASSPGREQYF.

The sample holds one count of this clone. V usage is TRBV4-2 and J usage is TRBJ1-6; TRBD1 might be the D (6 bases). This CDR3 contains 17 residues. Germline V gene data show CDR1 as LGHNA and CDR2 as YNFKEQ. With 0 bases removed from V and 7 bases from J, the gap between germline ends came to 16 bases. The CDR3 DNA reads TGTGCCAGCAGCCAAGAAGGGGGTGTTTTGAGAAATTCACCCCTCCACTTT. This encodes CASSQEGGVLRNSPLHF.

The chain combines TRBV4-1 with TRBJ2-1; D unresolved. Germline V gene data show CDR1 as MGHRA and CDR2 as YSYEKL. The CDR3 runs 16 residues. Trimming removed 4 bases from V and 0 bases from J, with 13 bases in between. The CDR3 region is CASSPRYDFSYNEQFF. CDR3 bases: TGCGCCAGCAGCCCAAGATATGACTTCTCCTACAATGAGCAGTTCTTC.

This clone showed up just a few times. The chain uses TRBV27 and TRBJ1-5, with D tentatively TRBD1 (5 bases). Trimming left V 6 bases short and J 0 bases short, with 9 bases between. CDR3 length equals 14 residues. In germline, CDR1 is MNHEY, CDR2 SMNVEV (reference sequence). The DNA for the CDR3 is TGTGCCAGCAGACGGGGGGGTAGCAATCAGCCCCAGCATTTT. Protein product: CASRRGGSNQPQHF.

This chain links TRBV5-4 with TRBJ1-2; 7 nucleotides match TRBD1. The V gene's germline CDR1 is SGHNT and CDR2 YYREEE (reference sequence). Trimming cost V 4 bases and J 3 bases; bases outside gene matches: 6. CDR3 length: 14 residues. CDR3 sequence: CASSTAGTDYGYTF. CDR3 sequence (DNA): TGTGCCAGCAGCACGGCCGGGACAGACTATGGCTACACCTTC.

This rearrangement joins TRBV27 to TRBJ2-5; tentatively, D is TRBD2 (5 bases). This CDR3 spans 14 amino acids. Trimming pared 1 base from V and 4 bases from J, leaving 10 bases between. CDR1 and CDR2 from the germline V gene are MNHEY and SMNVEV (reference sequence). The CDR3: CASSLFGERETQYF. In nucleotides, the CDR3 is TGTGCCAGCAGTTTATTCGGGGAACGAGAGACCCAGTACTTC.

The chain couples TRBV7-2 to TRBJ2-7, with D possibly TRBD1 on 5 matching bases. Germline V lookup: CDR1 SGHTA, CDR2 FQGNSA. This CDR3 is built from 15 residues. Trimming took off 5 bases at V and 6 bases at J, with 20 bases between the two ends. CDR3 in amino acids: CASSPQGGWVGEQYF. CDR3 bases: TGTGCCAGCAGCCCCCAGGGTGGATGGGTCGGCGAGCAGTACTTC.

The gene calls are TRBV5-1 and TRBJ2-5; 8 nucleotides align to TRBD2. The J call may be faulty, since TRBJ2-7 better matches the DNA end. The CDR3 is 16 residues long. Germline V gene sequence: CDR1 SGHRS, CDR2 YFSETQ. The CDR3 here is CASSPGSGASSYEQYF. DNA for the CDR3: TGCGCCAGCAGCCCGGGTAGCGGGGCAAGCTCCTACGAGCAGTACTTC.

The chain recombines TRBV11-3 with TRBJ2-1, with 13 bases aligning to TRBD2. V shed 5 bases, J shed 5 bases, and the junction held 3 bases outside the gene matches. The CDR3 covers 15 residues. Germline values: CDR1 SGHNT, CDR2 YENEEA. CDR3 region: CASSPGLAGNNEQFF. CDR3 DNA sequence: TGTGCCAGCAGCCCGGGACTAGCGGGAAACAATGAGCAGTTCTTC.

The chain uses TRBV28 and TRBJ2-5; D perhaps matches TRBD2 (5 bases). This CDR3 region has 18 residues. CDR1 and CDR2 (germline): MDHEN, SYDVKM. Trimming left V 1 base short and J 10 bases short, with 28 bases between. The CDR3 loop reads CASSLFTPWELPRWGQYF. Written as DNA, the CDR3 is TGTGCCAGCAGTTTATTCACTCCCTGGGAGTTACCCCGGTGGGGCCAGTACTTC.

This chain joins TRBV7-6 and TRBJ2-2; D is ambiguous. CDR1 is SGHVS, CDR2 FNYEAQ, per germline. The ends were cut back, 5 bases at V and 2 bases at J, with 9 bases in the middle. The CDR3 covers 14 residues. The DNA of the CDR3 is TGTGCCAGCAGCCCTAAGACAAACACCGGGGAGCTGTTTTTT. Protein sequence: CASSPKTNTGELFF.

The CDR3 here is CASSVSSIGDGYTF. The CDR3 DNA reads as TGTGCCAGCAGCGTATCCTCCATAGGAGATGGCTACACCTTC. The genes are TRBV9 and TRBJ1-2; D unclear. Looked up from germline, CDR1 is SGDLS and CDR2 is YYNGEE. This CDR3 comprises 14 residues. Deletions cut 1 base from V and 6 bases from J, with 13 bases between.

This rearrangement joins TRBV5-1 to TRBJ2-5; D possibly corresponds to TRBD1 (6 bases). The V end was cut by 0 bases, the J end by 11 bases, with 14 bases between. Germline-derived CDR1 and CDR2 are SGHRS and YFSETQ. The length of the CDR3 is 13 residues. Written as DNA, the CDR3 is TGCGCCAGCAGCTTGGTGGGGGCGCAGGAGCAGTACTTC. Residues: CASSLVGAQEQYF.

This chain uses TRBV27 with TRBJ2-1; D is uncertain. This CDR3 has 14 amino acids. V was shortened by 6 bases and J by 8 bases, with 17 bases between the two germline ends. Germline assignment: CDR1 MNHEY and CDR2 SMNVEV (reference sequence). Written as DNA, the CDR3 is TGTGCCAGCAGCCTCTCTGCCCCTCCGGATGAGCAGTTCTTC. Protein product: CASSLSAPPDEQFF.